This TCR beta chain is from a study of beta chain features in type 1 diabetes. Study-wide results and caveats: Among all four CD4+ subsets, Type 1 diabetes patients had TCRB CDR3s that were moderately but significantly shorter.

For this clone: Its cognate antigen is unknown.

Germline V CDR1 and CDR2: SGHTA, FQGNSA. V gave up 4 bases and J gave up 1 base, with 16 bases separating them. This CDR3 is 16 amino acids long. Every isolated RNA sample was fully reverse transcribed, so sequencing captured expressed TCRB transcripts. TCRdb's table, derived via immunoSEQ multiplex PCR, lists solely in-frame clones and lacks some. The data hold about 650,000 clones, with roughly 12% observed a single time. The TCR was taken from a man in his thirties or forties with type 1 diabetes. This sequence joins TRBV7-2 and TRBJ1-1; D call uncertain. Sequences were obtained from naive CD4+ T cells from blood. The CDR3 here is CASSSSMVRSNTEAFF. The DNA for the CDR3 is TGTGCCAGCAGCTCATCAATGGTACGTTCGAACACTGAAGCTTTCTTT.